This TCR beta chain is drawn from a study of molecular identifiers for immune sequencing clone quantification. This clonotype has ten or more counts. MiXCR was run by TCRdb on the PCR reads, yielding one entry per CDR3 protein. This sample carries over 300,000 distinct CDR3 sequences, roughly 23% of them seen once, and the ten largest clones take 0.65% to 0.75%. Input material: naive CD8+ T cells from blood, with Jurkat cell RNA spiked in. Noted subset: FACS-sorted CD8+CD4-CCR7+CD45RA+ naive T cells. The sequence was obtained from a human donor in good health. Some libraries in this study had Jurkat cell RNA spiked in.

CDR3 DNA sequence: TGTGCCAGCAGTGGCAGGGCCTCAGGGGCCAACGTCCTGACTTTC. Its protein product is CASSGRASGANVLTF. This chain links TRBV2 with TRBJ2-6, with TRBD1 as a possible D gene (5 bases). V was clipped by 4 bases and J by 4 bases, with 11 bases between them. There are 15 residues in the CDR3. The germline CDR1 and CDR2 sequences are SNHLY and FYNNEI.